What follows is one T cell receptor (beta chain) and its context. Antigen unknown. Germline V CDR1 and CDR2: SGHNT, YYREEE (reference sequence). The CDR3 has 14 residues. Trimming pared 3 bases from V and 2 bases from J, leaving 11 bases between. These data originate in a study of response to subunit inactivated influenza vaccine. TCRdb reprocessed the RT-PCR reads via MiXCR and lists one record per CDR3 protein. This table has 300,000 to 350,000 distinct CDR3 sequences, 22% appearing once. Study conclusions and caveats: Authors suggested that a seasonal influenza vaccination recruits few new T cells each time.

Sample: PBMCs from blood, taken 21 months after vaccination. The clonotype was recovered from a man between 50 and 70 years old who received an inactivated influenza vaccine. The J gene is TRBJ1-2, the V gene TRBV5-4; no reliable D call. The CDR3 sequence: CASSSDGRNYGYTF. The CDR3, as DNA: TGTGCCAGCAGCTCGGATGGGAGGAACTATGGCTACACCTTC.